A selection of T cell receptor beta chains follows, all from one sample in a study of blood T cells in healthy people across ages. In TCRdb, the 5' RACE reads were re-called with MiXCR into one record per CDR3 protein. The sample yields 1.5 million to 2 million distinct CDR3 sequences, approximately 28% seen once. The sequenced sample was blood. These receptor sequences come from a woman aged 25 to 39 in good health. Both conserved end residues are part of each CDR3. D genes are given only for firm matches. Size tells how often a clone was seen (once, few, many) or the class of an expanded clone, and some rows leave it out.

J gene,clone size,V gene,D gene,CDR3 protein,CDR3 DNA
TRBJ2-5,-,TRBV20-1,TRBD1,CSARHERGQKTQYF,TGCAGTGCTAGACATGAAAGGGGGCAAAAGACCCAGTACTTC
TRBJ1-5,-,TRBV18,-,CASSPAGRSDGQPQHF,TGTGCCAGCTCACCGGCAGGGAGGAGTGACGGTCAGCCCCAGCATTTT
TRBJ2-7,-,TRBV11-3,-,CASSEQPGGTYAQYF,TGTGCCAGCAGTGAGCAGCCCGGGGGAACCTACGCGCAGTACTTC
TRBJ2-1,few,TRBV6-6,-,CASSYSHLGDNEQFF,TGTGCCAGCAGTTACTCCCACCTTGGGGACAATGAGCAGTTCTTC
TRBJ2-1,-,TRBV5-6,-,CASSLAGASEGEQFF,TGTGCCAGCAGCTTGGCCGGGGCTAGCGAGGGTGAGCAGTTCTTC
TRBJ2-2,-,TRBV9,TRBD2,CASSGPRGGLTESGELFF,TGTGCCAGCAGCGGCCCCCGGGGGGGACTTACCGAGTCCGGGGAGCTGTTTTTT
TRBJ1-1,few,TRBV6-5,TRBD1,CASSYTQGEAEAFF,TGTGCCAGCAGTTACACCCAGGGGGAGGCTGAAGCTTTCTTT
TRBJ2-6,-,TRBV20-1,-,CSAEVRSGANVLTF,TGTAGTGCTGAGGTGAGGTCTGGGGCCAACGTCCTGACTTTC
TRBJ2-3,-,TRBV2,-,CASRLDRNTQYF,TGTGCCAGCAGGTTGGACAGAAATACGCAGTATTTT
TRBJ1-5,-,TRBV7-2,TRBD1,CASSLAPGQSQPQHF,TGTGCCAGCAGCTTGGCCCCGGGACAGAGTCAGCCCCAGCATTTT
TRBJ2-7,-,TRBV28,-,CASGLDGGEQYF,TGTGCCAGCGGCCTGGATGGGGGCGAGCAGTACTTC
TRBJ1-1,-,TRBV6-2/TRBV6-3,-,CASSHFLAAFF,TGTGCCAGCAGTCACTTTCTCGCGGCTTTCTTT
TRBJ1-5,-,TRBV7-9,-,CASRQGWGDQPQHF,TGTGCCAGCAGGCAAGGATGGGGAGATCAGCCCCAGCATTTT
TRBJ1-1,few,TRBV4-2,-,CASSQELGVGTEAFF,TGTGCCAGCAGCCAAGAATTAGGGGTGGGCACTGAAGCTTTCTTT
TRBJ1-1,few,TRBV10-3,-,CAISQRNTEAFF,TGTGCCATCAGTCAGCGGAACACTGAAGCTTTCTTT
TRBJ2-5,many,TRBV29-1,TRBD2,CSVWPSGQETQYF,TGCAGCGTTTGGCCTAGCGGCCAAGAGACCCAGTACTTC
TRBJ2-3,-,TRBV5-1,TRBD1,CASSKTGGETSTDTQYF,TGCGCCAGCAGCAAAACAGGGGGCGAGACTAGCACAGATACGCAGTATTTT